This entry features one T cell receptor (beta chain) sequence. The table lists this clonotype with a few counts. It has no known antigen specificity. No base quality information exists; no much larger clone differs at one position. This entry belongs to a study of T cells in Graves' hyperthyroidism and ophthalmopathy (dated by TCRdb to between 2017 and 2020). As for the study more broadly: Peripheral blood was sampled at the time of initial diagnosis, prior to any treatment. The 95 to 100 discovery patients were randomly divided into training and test sets at a 7:3 ratio. A discovery cohort of about a hundred patients, 43 with Graves' ophthalmopathy and 57 with stable Graves' hyperthyroidism, was used to find distinguishing TCR V-J signatures. TCR Vbeta CDR3 sequencing of approximately 140 peripheral blood samples (more than 40 ophthalmopathy, roughly 74 hyperthyroidism and around 17 progressor patients) is reported in the paper. In several Graves' hyperthyroidism patients, the study also compared T-cell repertoires from thyroid tissue with T-cell repertoires from blood. After sampling, hyperthyroidism patients received methimazole starting at 30 mg daily, and ophthalmopathy patients received high-dose intravenous methylprednisolone. Prospective prediction of ophthalmopathy was tested in an independent validation cohort consisting of some 18 hyperthyroidism patients and more than 15 patients who later progressed to ophthalmopathy. General study outcomes and caveats: Sample size was not statistically predetermined, and investigators were not blinded to group allocation. In cross-validation, a model built on a 13 V-J signature told ophthalmopathy apart from stable hyperthyroidism with under 90% sensitivity and around 81% specificity, and in testing the same model reached 80%/75%. Most expanded thyroid clonotypes (frequency above 0.001) were also found in blood, which suggests that blood repertoires may mirror thyroid immune responses. In validation, progression to ophthalmopathy was predicted by the model with 70.59% sensitivity and under 85% specificity, a median of approximately 6.5 months before onset.

From cysteine to phenylalanine, the CDR3 is 15 amino acids long. Only the CDR3 DNA stays, 45 bases, in frame from base 1. V is cut back by 7 bases and J by 7 bases, with 11 bases in the junction unmatched. CDR1 is given as MNHEY and CDR2 as SVGEGT, both from the germline V gene. Ophthalmopathy patients had moderately to severely active disease, with a Clinical Activity Score of 3 or more, a NOSPECS grade of 4 or more, and a disease duration of less than 3 months. Any patient with an uncontrolled infection, another autoimmune disease, pregnancy or lactation was excluded. Diagnoses were based on clinical symptoms, serum thyroxine and TRAb, thyroid ultrasound and orbital computed tomography. PBMCs were separated from roughly 10 ml of fresh peripheral blood using Ficoll-Paque density gradient centrifugation. Trizol reagent was used to extract total RNA, and RNA quality was then checked on an Agilent 2100 Bioanalyzer.

The TCR beta CDR3 regions were amplified from the RNA transcripts. The first round of RT-PCR for the TCR CDR3 was performed with the HTBI primer set and the Qiagen OneStep RT-PCR kit. A second multiplex PCR round built the libraries, followed by size selection and purification. Paired-end sequencing of the libraries was performed with 100 bp reads on an Illumina HiSeq2000. The paper's data handling went like this. Raw data were processed with SOAPnuke, discarding reads with adapters, uncalled bases, mean Phred below 15, or no exact constant-primer or identifier match. COPE v1.2.5 was used to merge high-quality paired reads, and clonotypes were defined as unique nucleotide sequences. Clonotypes were aligned to IMGT TRBV, TRBD and TRBJ reference segments using MiTCR v1.1. The analysis was restricted to V-J combinations with a frequency above 0.0001, which together covered 99% to 99.2% of the repertoires. A TCS score was defined as the ratio between F50 (clonal expansion) and ExV (chaos), using BLOSUM62-based TCRdist between CDR3 peptides within each V-J. Welch's t-statistics and random forest reduced around 510 V-J features to roughly 13, which were used in a naive Bayes classifier (R e1071). In TCRdb, the public reads were trimmed at Q25 with fastp and aligned with MiXCR, with productive beta chains retained. A single entry per CDR3 protein holds the most common genes and DNA from its merged rows. The V and J calls were determined by TCRdb, not by the authors. The table for this sample lists about 600,000 distinct CDR3 sequences; approximately 15% of them were counted only once. Together, the top ten hold less than 3.5% of the sample.

Sequencing was performed on blood. Recombination linked TRBV6-2 or TRBV6-3 to TRBJ2-1, with 9 middle bases fitting TRBD1. The clonotype originates from a woman aged 40-49 years with Graves' ophthalmopathy. The DNA sequence is given as TGTGCCAGCAACCCCAGGACAGGGGCCGGTAATGAGCAGTTCTTC. Translated, this gives CASNPRTGAGNEQFF.